The entry below gives a single TCR beta chain sequence along with its context. These data are taken from a study of blood T cell repertoires in COVID-19. Study as a whole: Acute-phase and convalescent COVID-19 samples originated in the United States, Italy and Spain. T cells, B-cell-depleted T cells, or PBMCs provided the cDNA or gDNA that served as material.

This CDR3 has 17 amino acids. How the authors handled the data: Nucleated cell counts were estimated from reference gene primer amplification. Sequenced by immunoSEQ multiplex PCR; TCRdb stores in-frame clones only, minus some. Clonal size and the V and J genes are those of that table, whereas D and trimming came from the DNA. Among tens of thousands of clones listed, over 80% were seen once. The genes are TRBV21-1 and TRBJ2-4; TRBD2 is taken as the D call from the table, unchecked against the DNA. TRBV21-1 is shown as a pseudogene. This TCR was sampled from a woman older than 75 with active or convalescent COVID-19. Source material: peripheral blood. The CDR3 region has the DNA TGTGCCAGCAGCAAACGGGTTCGACTAGCAGGCAAAAACATTCAGTACTTC. Amino acids: CASSKRVRLAGKNIQYF.